One sample yielded the 10 T cell receptor beta chains listed below, sequenced in a study of tumor-infiltrating T cells and Merkel cell polyomavirus. The overall study: CD8+ T cells recognized the Merkel cell polyomavirus KLL epitope.

TCRdb's table, derived via immunoSEQ multiplex PCR, lists solely in-frame clones and lacks some. The profile covers about 25,000 clones, with 70% to 90% appearing a single time and roughly 2.5% taken by the ten largest. Every patient's tumor was robustly positive for Merkel cell polyomavirus Large T antigen on immunohistochemistry. The sequencing sample was made of lymph node tissue. The receptors originated from a man aged 45-65 years with Merkel cell carcinoma.

J is TRBJ2-2 and V is TRBV19, with TRBD2 matching 11 bases. The CDR3 consists of 18 residues. Germline V gives CDR1 LNHDA, CDR2 SQIVND (reference sequence). The V segment lost 0 bases and the J segment 6 bases; nucleotides outside the gene matches: 9. In DNA form, the CDR3 reads TGTGCCAGTAGTATAGACACTAGCGGGAGTCTTTTAGCCGGGGAGCTGTTTTTT. This translates into CASSIDTSGSLLAGELFF.

The rearrangement joins TRBV5-1 to TRBJ1-1, with 7 bases that match TRBD1. The CDR3 spans 15 residues. The ends lost 4 bases at V and 6 bases at J; junction bases unmatched: 12. Germline lookup yields CDR1 SGHRS and CDR2 YFSETQ. The CDR3 sequence: CASSRHRGSGAEAFF. The CDR3 DNA follows: TGCGCCAGCAGCCGACACAGGGGATCAGGGGCTGAAGCTTTCTTT.

A few counts support this clone. This chain joins TRBV27 and TRBJ2-7, with D uncertain. The CDR3 loop spans 15 amino acids. The ends were cut back, 0 bases at V and 2 bases at J, with 11 bases in the middle. Germline loops: CDR1 MNHEY, CDR2 SMNVEV (reference sequence). CDR3 region: CASSLSSTSTYEQYF. Written as DNA, the CDR3 is TGTGCCAGCAGTTTATCTTCGACAAGTACCTACGAGCAGTACTTC.

The chain recombines TRBV6-5 with TRBJ2-1, with 10 bases matching TRBD2. The CDR3 is 15 amino acids. Trimming removed 6 bases from V and 6 bases from J; junction bases left unmatched: 8. Germline CDR1 reads MNHEY; CDR2 reads SVGAGI. Written as DNA, the CDR3 is TGTGCCAGCAGCACTAGCGGGATTTTCGGCAATGAGCAGTTCTTC. This gives the protein CASSTSGIFGNEQFF.

The chain carries TRBV30 and TRBJ1-4; a possible D gene is TRBD1 (5 bases). Germline CDR1 GTSNPN, CDR2 SVGIG (reference sequence). Deletions cut 4 bases from V and 0 bases from J, with 9 bases between. The CDR3 has 14 amino acids. CDR3 nucleotide sequence: TGTGCCTGGACCCAGGGTGCAACTAATGAAAAACTGTTTTTT. Translating it yields CAWTQGATNEKLFF.

The V gene is TRBV15, the J gene TRBJ2-7; TRBD2 matches at 7 bases. Trimming took 4 bases from V and 9 from J; bases not matched to a gene: 9. This CDR3 has 13 amino acids. The germline V gene has CDR1 LNHNV and CDR2 YYDKDF (reference sequence). DNA for the CDR3: TGTGCCACCAGCACGATGGGGGGGGACCCGCAGTACTTC. Translation: CATSTMGGDPQYF.

The rearrangement uses TRBV2 and TRBJ2-3; TRBD1 agrees at 8 bases. The CDR3 totals 15 residues. V trimming: 5 bases; J trimming: 1 base; junction bases outside the gene matches: 5. Per the germline V gene, CDR1 is SNHLY and CDR2 is FYNNEI. The CDR3 region is CASSNPGQGTDTQYF. DNA for the CDR3: TGTGCCAGCAGTAACCCGGGACAGGGCACAGATACGCAGTATTTT. The full variable domain, rest sourced from reference TRBV2 and TRBJ2-3, is EPEVTQTPSHQVTQMGQEVILRCVPISNHLYFYWYRQILGQKVEFLVSFYNNEISEKSEIFDDQFSVERPDGSNFTLKIRSTKLEDSAMYFCASSNPGQGTDTQYFGPGTRLTVL.

The V call is TRBV19, the J call TRBJ1-2; TRBD1 aligns across 7 bases. The CDR3 sequence is 13 residues long. The ends lost 5 bases at V and 2 bases at J; junction bases unmatched: 2. Germline V gene data show CDR1 as LNHDA and CDR2 as SQIVND (reference sequence). CDR3 in amino acids: CASSADRNYGYTF. The CDR3 DNA reads as TGTGCCAGTAGTGCGGACAGGAACTATGGCTACACCTTC.

The chain is built from TRBV27 and TRBJ2-7; weak D call: TRBD2 (6 bases). Germline CDR1 is MNHEY and CDR2 is SMNVEV (reference sequence). Trimming took off 2 bases at V and 12 bases at J, with 20 bases between the two ends. The CDR3 sequence is 14 residues long. The CDR3 reads CASSLGLATETRYF. CDR3 in DNA: TGTGCCAGCAGTTTAGGGCTAGCGACGGAGACACGGTACTTC.

The chain recombines TRBV6-1 with TRBJ1-1; 11 positions agree with TRBD1. This CDR3 has 13 residues. V lost 8 bases and J lost 4; bases outside the gene matches: 3. Per germline, CDR1 MNHNS and CDR2 SASEGT. Here the CDR3 reads CASSGTGGTEAFF. The CDR3 coding sequence is TGTGCCAGCTCCGGGACAGGGGGCACTGAAGCTTTCTTT.